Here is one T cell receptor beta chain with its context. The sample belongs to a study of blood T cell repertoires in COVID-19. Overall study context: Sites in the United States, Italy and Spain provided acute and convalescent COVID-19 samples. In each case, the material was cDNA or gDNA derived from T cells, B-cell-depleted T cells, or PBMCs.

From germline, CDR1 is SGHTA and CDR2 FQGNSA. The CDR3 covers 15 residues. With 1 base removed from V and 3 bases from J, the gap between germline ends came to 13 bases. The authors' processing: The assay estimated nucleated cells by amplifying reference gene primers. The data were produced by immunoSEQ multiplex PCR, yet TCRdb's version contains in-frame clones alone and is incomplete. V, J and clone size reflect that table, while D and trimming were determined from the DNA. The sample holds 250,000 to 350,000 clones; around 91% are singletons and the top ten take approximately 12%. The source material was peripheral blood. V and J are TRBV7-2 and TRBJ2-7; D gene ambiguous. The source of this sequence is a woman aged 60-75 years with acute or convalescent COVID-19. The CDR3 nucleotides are TGTGCCAGCAGCTTAGGGCGGCAGTTATTCTACGAGCAGTACTTC. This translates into CASSLGRQLFYEQYF.